This T cell receptor (beta chain) is drawn from a study of CD8 T cells in ankylosing spondylitis. General study findings and limits: What seemed typical of ankylosing spondylitis blood was a TCR beta motif built from roughly eight highly homologous variants. Earlier studies detected some motif variants in reactive arthritis synovial fluid and blood. Enrichment of disease-linked clones was reportedly significant in matched ankylosing spondylitis synovial fluid.

MiXCR was run by TCRdb on the 5' RACE reads, yielding one entry per CDR3 protein. The sample holds a few hundred thousand distinct CDR3 sequences, about 10% seen once. Germline V gives CDR1 MGHDK, CDR2 SYGVNS. This CDR3 contains 14 residues. Unmatched junction bases numbered 6, after V lost 4 bases and J lost 8 bases. This clonotype was recorded at least ten times. The antigen is not known. Sample: blood, either unsorted or a sorted T cell fraction (not recorded which). The sequence came from a male donor with ankylosing spondylitis or in good health (not recorded which). This chain links TRBV25-1 with TRBJ2-1; 9 bases are shared with TRBD2. The chain's CDR3 is CASSAASGNYEQFF. Written as DNA, the CDR3 is TGTGCCAGCAGTGCCGCTAGCGGGAATTATGAGCAGTTCTTC.